The 12 T cell receptor beta chains listed next were all sequenced from one sample in a study of CD8 T cells in Susac syndrome. Random hexamers were used to reverse transcribe the RNA input (roughly 0.5 to 1 ug). TCRdb itself ran the immunoSEQ multiplex PCR reads through MiXCR, one entry per CDR3 protein. This repertoire shows 73,000 or so distinct CDR3 sequences, just under 95% found once; its top ten account for 0.3% to 0.4%. Sequencing was carried out using CD8+ T cells from PBMCs. The receptors were sampled from a human donor with multiple sclerosis.

The V gene is TRBV29-1, the J gene TRBJ2-2, with 7 bases that match TRBD2. This CDR3 spans 15 amino acids. Germline V gene lookup returns CDR1 SQVTM and CDR2 ANQGSEA. V was clipped by 2 bases and J by 3 bases; unmatched bases: 6. The CDR3 region is CSVEFWGGDTGELFF. The CDR3 coding sequence is TGCAGCGTTGAATTTTGGGGGGGAGACACCGGGGAGCTGTTTTTT.

The genes are TRBV12-5 and TRBJ2-1, with 8 bases that match TRBD2. The CDR3 totals 17 residues. Per germline, CDR1 LGHNT and CDR2 FRNRAP. V gave up 1 base and J gave up 4 bases; unmatched junction bases: 9. The CDR3 DNA sequence: TGTGCTAGTGGTTTGGGGGTGGGCGGGAGGTGGTACAATGAGCAGTTCTTC. Residues: CASGLGVGGRWYNEQFF.

V and J are TRBV3-1 and TRBJ2-1; TRBD2 matches at 8 bases. V lost 0 bases and J lost 5; bases outside the gene matches: 6. Germline V gene lookup returns CDR1 LGHDT and CDR2 YNNKEL (reference sequence). This CDR3 contains 16 residues. The CDR3, as DNA: TGTGCCAGCAGCCAAGATTGGAGCGGGGGAGACAATGAGCAGTTCTTC. Its translation: CASSQDWSGGDNEQFF.

The chain uses TRBV4-1 and TRBJ2-1; 13 positions agree with TRBD2. Germline V gene data show CDR1 as MGHRA and CDR2 as YSYEKL. This CDR3 is 17 amino acids long. Germline trimming cut 4 bases from V and 6 bases from J; bases unmatched to any gene: 9. In DNA form, the CDR3 reads TGCGCCAGCAGCCTACCCCGACTAGCGGGGGGCGTCAATGAGCAGTTCTTC. Protein product: CASSLPRLAGGVNEQFF.

This clonotype was recorded once. V usage is TRBV7-9 and J usage is TRBJ1-5; D is undetermined. CDR1 and CDR2 (germline): SEHNR, FQNEAQ (reference sequence). The CDR3 is 12 amino acids. The V end lost 2 bases, the J end lost 8 bases, and 7 bases lay between the germline ends. The DNA of the CDR3 is TGTGCCAGCAGCTTATTCTCGGAGCCCCAGCATTTT. Amino acid sequence: CASSLFSEPQHF.

V is TRBV3-1 and J is TRBJ2-5; 11 bases fit TRBD2. The germline CDR1 and CDR2 sequences are LGHDT and YNNKEL (reference sequence). The CDR3 totals 15 residues. Trimming took 2 bases from V and 5 from J; bases not matched to a gene: 4. The CDR3 region has the DNA TGTGCCAGCAGCCAATTACTAGCGGGAGTGGAGACCCAGTACTTC. It encodes CASSQLLAGVETQYF.

This rearrangement joins TRBV30 to TRBJ2-3; D uncertain. Germline V gene sequence: CDR1 GTSNPN, CDR2 SVGIG (reference sequence). The CDR3 has 16 amino acids. Trimming removed 2 bases from V and 0 bases from J, with 15 bases in between. CDR3 protein: CAWSNRAETSTDTQYF. CDR3 nucleotides: TGTGCCTGGAGTAACCGCGCAGAGACTAGCACAGATACGCAGTATTTT.

The V gene is TRBV10-3, the J gene TRBJ2-7; perhaps TRBD2 as D (6 bases). The CDR3 is 15 residues long. The V and J ends lost 4 bases and 3 bases respectively, with 16 bases between them. Germline V lookup: CDR1 ENHRY, CDR2 SYGVKD. The CDR3 sequence is CAISGEGAGDYEQYF. CDR3 nucleotide sequence: TGTGCCATCAGTGGGGAAGGAGCGGGCGACTACGAGCAGTACTTC.

The rearrangement uses TRBV6-6 and TRBJ1-2; D is unresolved. The germline V gene encodes CDR1 MNHNY and CDR2 SVGAGI (reference sequence). Deletions cut 7 bases from V and 0 bases from J, with 9 bases between. CDR3 length: 13 amino acids. The CDR3 nucleotides are TGTGCCAGCACCCCCGGTTCTAACTATGGCTACACCTTC. Encoded protein: CASTPGSNYGYTF.

This clonotype was recorded once. J is TRBJ1-5 and V is TRBV19; 8 nucleotides align to TRBD1. V trimming: 5 bases; J trimming: 11 bases; junction bases outside the gene matches: 14. Per germline, CDR1 LNHDA and CDR2 SQIVND (reference sequence). The CDR3 covers 15 residues. The CDR3 spells CASSGWSGGIQTQHF. In DNA, the CDR3 is TGTGCCAGTAGTGGTTGGTCAGGGGGCATCCAAACCCAGCATTTT.

The chain has TRBV6-2 or TRBV6-3 and TRBJ1-1; D gene unclear. The CDR3 is 14 residues long. Germline-derived CDR1 and CDR2 are MNHEY and SVGEGT. Trimming pared 2 bases from V and 0 bases from J, leaving 7 bases between. DNA for the CDR3: TGTGCCAGCAGTTACGGGAATATGAACACTGAAGCTTTCTTT. Its translation is CASSYGNMNTEAFF.

The chain combines TRBV4-1 with TRBJ1-4, with D unresolved. Germline V gene lookup returns CDR1 MGHRA and CDR2 YSYEKL. This CDR3 contains 17 residues. The V and J ends lost 2 bases and 0 bases respectively, with 13 bases between them. For the CDR3, the DNA is TGCGCCAGCAGCCAACCTCCGACACCTACAACTAATGAAAAACTGTTTTTT. Translation gives CASSQPPTPTTNEKLFF.